A single sample is the source of the 2 T cell receptor beta chains below, sequenced in a study of immune heterogeneity within non-small cell lung tumors. A first 10-cycle multiplex round used 32 V-gene and 13 J-gene primers on TCR beta CDR3. TCRdb recomputed calls from the multiplex PCR reads with MiXCR, one row per CDR3 protein. The table includes 2,000 to 3,000 distinct CDR3 sequences, around a quarter detected once. The template consisted of bulk tumor genomic DNA, with roughly 0.65 ug used per sample. Several biopsies per primary tumor, spaced far apart, were taken during surgery. The study enrolled patients with untreated, newly diagnosed non-small cell lung cancer who underwent curative surgery. The sample taken for sequencing was lung tumor tissue. The source of these receptors is a man aged 45-65 years with non-small cell lung cancer.

V is TRBV20-1 and J is TRBJ1-3, with D uncertain. V dropped 3 bases and J dropped 4 bases, with 13 bases sitting between them. Germline CDR1 DFQATT, CDR2 SNEGSKA (reference sequence). The CDR3 is 14 amino acids. Here the CDR3 reads CSARSRALGNTIYF. The CDR3 bases are TGCAGTGCTAGGAGCCGGGCTTTAGGAAACACCATATATTTT.

There are many counts of this clonotype. The V and J genes are TRBV7-3 and TRBJ2-1; TRBD1 aligns across 7 bases. This CDR3 comprises 14 residues. V was clipped by 4 bases and J by 5 bases; unmatched bases: 5. The germline V gene has CDR1 SGHTA and CDR2 FQGTGA. The CDR3 coding sequence is TGTGCCAGCAGCTCACTACAGGGGAACAATGAGCAGTTCTTC. Translated: CASSSLQGNNEQFF.